This T cell receptor beta chain came from a study of T cells after yellow fever vaccination. This clonotype was counted only a few times. Its antigen remains unknown. Study-wide points: Detected again after the booster were most primary-vaccination clones, at 96% CD4 and 88% CD8.

V lost 3 bases, J lost 2 bases, and 14 bases lay in between. CDR1 MGHRA and CDR2 YSYEKL come from the germline V gene. The CDR3 extends over 15 amino acids. Making TCR cDNA involved 5'RACE template switching, which added UMIs and a universal primer site. TCRdb passed the 5' RACE reads through MiXCR, listing each CDR3 protein once. Of 500,000 to 650,000 distinct CDR3 sequences listed, roughly 14% are singletons. Sequences were derived from PBMCs, sampled on the day of the yellow fever booster vaccination. This clonotype was obtained from a man aged 30 to 39 who received the YFV17D yellow fever vaccine. This sequence joins TRBV4-1 and TRBJ2-7, with a weak D call TRBD1 (6 bases). The CDR3 loop is CASSQSRGRTYEQYF. The CDR3 region has the DNA TGCGCCAGCAGCCAGTCCAGGGGCCGCACCTACGAGCAGTACTTC.